This is a list of T cell receptor beta chains from one sample in a study of cytomegalovirus exposure and HLA in healthy donors. The data were produced by immunoSEQ multiplex PCR, yet TCRdb's version contains in-frame clones alone and is incomplete. Among fewer than 250,000 clones listed, 75% to 90% were seen once. The specimen was PBMCs. The receptors originated from a woman younger than 35 in good health and CMV-seronegative. Each CDR3 is given with its conserved first and last residue. Each record gives: V gene, clone size, J gene, D gene, CDR3 DNA, CDR3 protein. D genes are given only for firm matches. Not every row has a clone size; where given, it reads once, few, many or a size class.

>TRBV5-1|.|TRBJ2-6|.
TGCGCCAGCAGCCCTTGGGGAAACTCTGGGGCCAACGTCCTGACTTTC
CASSPWGNSGANVLTF
>TRBV5-1|few|TRBJ2-2|TRBD1
TGCGCCAGCGGCCGGGACAGGGGCACCACACGGGACACCGGGGAGCTGTTTTTT
CASGRDRGTTRDTGELFF
>TRBV7-9|once|TRBJ1-5|.
TGTGCCAGCTTGGACAGGCCCCAGCATTTT
CASLDRPQHF
>TRBV6-5|.|TRBJ1-5|.
TGTGCCAGCAGGCCCGACGGGAGCCCTCTCCAGCCCCAGCATTTT
CASRPDGSPLQPQHF
>TRBV11-2|.|TRBJ1-1|.
TGTGCCAGCAGCTTAGGACAGCTCGAAGCTTTCTTT
CASSLGQLEAFF
>TRBV5-1|few|TRBJ2-3|TRBD2
TGCGCCAGCAGCATCGGACTAGCTTCACCAGATACGCAGTATTTT
CASSIGLASPDTQYF
>TRBV10-3|once|TRBJ1-5|.
TGTGCCATCAGTGAGTCGGGGGGCGGCCAGCCCCAGCATTTT
CAISESGGGQPQHF
>TRBV2|.|TRBJ1-6|.
TGTGCCAGCAGATTAGGGAGCTCCTATAATTCACCCCTCCACTTT
CASRLGSSYNSPLHF
>TRBV6-6|.|TRBJ2-5|TRBD2
TGTGCCAGCAGTTACCGTGGGGGGGGACAAGAGACCCAGTACTTC
CASSYRGGGQETQYF
>TRBV27|.|TRBJ1-5|TRBD1
TGTGCCAGCAGTCGAACAGGGGGCAATCAGCCCCAGCATTTT
CASSRTGGNQPQHF
>TRBV2|.|TRBJ2-1|TRBD2
TGTGCCAGCCGGGTAGCGGGAGTCTACAATGAGCAGTTCTTC
CASRVAGVYNEQFF
>TRBV4-1|.|TRBJ1-2|.
TGCGCCAGCAGCCAAGATCGTAAGTTAAACTATGGCTACACCTTC
CASSQDRKLNYGYTF
>TRBV6-5|once|TRBJ2-7|.
TGTGCCAGCAGTTACTCGCGCCCAGGGAGCTCCTACGAGCAGTACTTC
CASSYSRPGSSYEQYF
>TRBV2|.|TRBJ1-5|.
TGTGCCAGCAGTGAAAGTAATAGCAATCAGCCCCAGCATTTT
CASSESNSNQPQHF
>TRBV5-1|few|TRBJ2-7|.
TGCGCCAGCAGCTCTACTAGCTCCTACGAGCAGTACTTC
CASSSTSSYEQYF
>TRBV14|.|TRBJ2-5|.
TGTGCCAGCAGCCAAGGAGGAGGACGGATCCAAGAGACCCAGTACTTC
CASSQGGGRIQETQYF
>TRBV9|.|TRBJ2-2|.
TGTGCCAGCAGCGTAGCTCCGAGCACCGGGGAGCTGTTTTTT
CASSVAPSTGELFF
>TRBV5-1|.|TRBJ2-1|.
TGCGCCAGCAGCTCGCGAGCACTACAGGGATTAATCTCCTACAATGAGCAGTTCTTC
CASSSRALQGLISYNEQFF
>TRBV6-1|.|TRBJ1-1|TRBD1
TGTGCCAGCACAACAGGGGGATACACTGAAGCTTTCTTT
CASTTGGYTEAFF
>TRBV5-5|.|TRBJ2-7|.
TGTGCCAGCAGCTTCTGGACACGGAGCTACGAGCAGTACTTC
CASSFWTRSYEQYF
>TRBV6-5|.|TRBJ2-7|.
TGTGCCAGCAGAGGAGGGGTCAACGAGCAGTACTTC
CASRGGVNEQYF
>TRBV28|.|TRBJ1-1|TRBD1
TGTGCCAGCAGTGCGAGGGGGCTGGACACTGAAGCTTTCTTT
CASSARGLDTEAFF
>TRBV29-1|.|TRBJ2-7|TRBD1
TGCAGCGTTTCGGTGTGGGACAGAAAAGCAACCTACGAGCAGTACTTC
CSVSVWDRKATYEQYF
>TRBV6-5|.|TRBJ2-3|TRBD2
TGTGCCAGCAGTAGGAGCGGGACGTCAGATACGCAGTATTTT
CASSRSGTSDTQYF
>TRBV15|once|TRBJ2-7|TRBD2
TGTGCCACCAGCAGAATAGCGGGAGGAGGTTACGAGCAGTACTTC
CATSRIAGGGYEQYF
>TRBV7-3|.|TRBJ1-1|.
TGTGCCAGCAGCTTAGAAAGGGAAACTGAAGCTTTCTTT
CASSLERETEAFF
>TRBV7-2|.|TRBJ1-2|.
TGTGCCAGCAGCCCTGAATTACGCCCGTCGGGCTACACCTTC
CASSPELRPSGYTF
>TRBV28|.|TRBJ1-5|.
TGTGCCAGCAATCGGGGCAATCAGCCCCAGCATTTT
CASNRGNQPQHF
>TRBV6-5|once|TRBJ1-2|.
TGTGCCAGCAGTGTCCCTGGGAACTATGGCTACACCTTC
CASSVPGNYGYTF
>TRBV11-2|.|TRBJ1-3|.
TGTGCCAGCAGCCGGACTATCTCTGGAAACACCATATATTTT
CASSRTISGNTIYF
>TRBV14|once|TRBJ2-1|TRBD2
TGTGCCAGCAGCCAATCCATATGGCGGGAGGGCCGCGGTGAGCAGTTCTTC
CASSQSIWREGRGEQFF
>TRBV30|.|TRBJ2-1|.
TGTGCCTGGAGTGGCGCGACCTACAATGAGCAGTTCTTC
CAWSGATYNEQFF
>TRBV11-2|.|TRBJ2-1|TRBD1
TGTGCCAGCAGCCCGCGACAGGGGGCAAATGAGCAGTTCTTC
CASSPRQGANEQFF
>TRBV19|few|TRBJ2-7|.
TGTGCCAGTAGTTTACAGGGTTTATTCTACGAGCAGTACTTC
CASSLQGLFYEQYF
>TRBV25-1|.|TRBJ1-4|.
TGTGCCAGCAGTGAATTGGGTTCCCGGGAGAGGGCTAATGAAAAACTGTTTTTT
CASSELGSRERANEKLFF
>TRBV27|.|TRBJ2-2|TRBD2
TGTGCCAGCAGTCCTACGGGGGGTGGCACCGGGGAGCTGTTTTTT
CASSPTGGGTGELFF
>TRBV5-1|.|TRBJ2-2|TRBD2
TGCGCCAGCAGCAAGGCTAGCGGGATGAACGGGGAGCTGTTTTTT
CASSKASGMNGELFF
>TRBV28|.|TRBJ1-2|.
TGTGCCAGCAGTCCCGGACAAGGGGGCTATGGCTACACCTTC
CASSPGQGGYGYTF
>TRBV10-2|.|TRBJ2-1|TRBD2
TGCGCCAGCAGTGAGTTGAGCGGGAGGGCTAATGAGCAGTTCTTC
CASSELSGRANEQFF
>TRBV27|.|TRBJ2-7|.
TGTGCCAGCAGCCGCGGCTACGAGCAGTACTTC
CASSRGYEQYF
>TRBV11-2|.|TRBJ2-2|TRBD2
TGTGCCAGCAGCTTGATCGGGGGGGCTGGCACCGGGGAGCTGTTTTTT
CASSLIGGAGTGELFF
>TRBV4-2|.|TRBJ2-1|.
TGTGCCAGCAGCCAAGGCATTGAATCGGAGCAGTTCTTC
CASSQGIESEQFF